Here is one TCR beta chain with its context. In the original processing: Amplifying reference gene primers gave estimates of nucleated cell counts. The protocol was immunoSEQ multiplex PCR, while the TCRdb copy is restricted to in-frame clones and leaves out a portion. V, J and clone size were drawn from that table, and D and trimming were deduced from the DNA. The table lists tens of thousands of clones, over 80% of them singletons, with 8.3% in the top ten. This CDR3 contains 12 residues. The V end was cut by 4 bases, the J end by 3 bases, with 7 bases between. Germline V gene data show CDR1 as SGHAT and CDR2 as FQNNGV. This sample was taken from a study of blood T cell repertoires in COVID-19. Study at large: The United States, Italy and Spain provided the acute and convalescent COVID-19 samples. Sample material is recorded as cDNA or gDNA derived from T cells, B-cell-depleted T cells, or PBMCs.

Sequencing input: peripheral blood. The clonotype was recovered from a human donor with active COVID-19. The donor label of this sample is uncertain. The V gene is TRBV11-2, the J gene TRBJ2-7; no reliable D call. In DNA form, the CDR3 reads TGTGCCAGCAGCTCACAGAGCTACGAGCAGTACTTC. It translates to CASSSQSYEQYF.